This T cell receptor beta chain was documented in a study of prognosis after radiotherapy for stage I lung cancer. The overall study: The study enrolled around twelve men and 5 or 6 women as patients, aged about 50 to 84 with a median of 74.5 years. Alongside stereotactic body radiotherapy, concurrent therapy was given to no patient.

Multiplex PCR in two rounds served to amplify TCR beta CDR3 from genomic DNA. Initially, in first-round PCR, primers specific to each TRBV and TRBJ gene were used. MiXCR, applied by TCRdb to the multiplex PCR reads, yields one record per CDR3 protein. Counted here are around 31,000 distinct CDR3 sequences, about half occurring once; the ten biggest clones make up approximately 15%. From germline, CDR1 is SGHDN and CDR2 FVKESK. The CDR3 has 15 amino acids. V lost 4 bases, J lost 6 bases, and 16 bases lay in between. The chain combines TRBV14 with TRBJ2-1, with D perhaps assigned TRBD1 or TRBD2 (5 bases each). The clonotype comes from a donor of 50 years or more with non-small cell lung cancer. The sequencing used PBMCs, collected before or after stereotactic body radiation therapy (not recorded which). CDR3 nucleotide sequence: TGTGCCAGCAGCCGCTACCCGGGACCTTTCAATGAGCAGTTCTTC. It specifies CASSRYPGPFNEQFF.